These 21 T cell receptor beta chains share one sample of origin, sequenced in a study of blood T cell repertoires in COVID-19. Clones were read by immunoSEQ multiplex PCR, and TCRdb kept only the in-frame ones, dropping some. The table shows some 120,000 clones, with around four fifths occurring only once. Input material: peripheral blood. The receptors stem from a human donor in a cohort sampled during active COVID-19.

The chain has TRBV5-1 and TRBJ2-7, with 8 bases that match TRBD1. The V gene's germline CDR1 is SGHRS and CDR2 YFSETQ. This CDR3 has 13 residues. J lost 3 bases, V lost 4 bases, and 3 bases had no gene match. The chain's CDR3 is CASSPDRVYEQYF. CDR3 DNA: TGCGCCAGCAGCCCGGACAGGGTCTACGAGCAGTACTTC.

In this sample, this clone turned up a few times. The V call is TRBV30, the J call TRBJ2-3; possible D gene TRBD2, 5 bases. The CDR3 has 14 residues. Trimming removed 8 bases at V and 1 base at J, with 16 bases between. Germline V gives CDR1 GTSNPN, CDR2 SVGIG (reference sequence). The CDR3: CALARGYGTDTQYF. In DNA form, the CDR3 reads TGTGCCCTGGCACGGGGATATGGCACAGATACGCAGTATTTT.

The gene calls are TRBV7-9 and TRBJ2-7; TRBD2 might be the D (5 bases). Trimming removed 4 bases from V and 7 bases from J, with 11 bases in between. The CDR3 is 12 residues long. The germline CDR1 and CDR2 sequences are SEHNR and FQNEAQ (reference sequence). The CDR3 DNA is TGTGCCAGCAGCTACGGACTTTGGGAGCAGTACTTC. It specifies CASSYGLWEQYF.

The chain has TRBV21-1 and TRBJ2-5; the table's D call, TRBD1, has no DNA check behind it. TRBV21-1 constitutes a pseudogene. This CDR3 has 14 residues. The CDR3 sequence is CASSAHQGLETQYF. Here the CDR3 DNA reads TGTGCCAGCAGCGCACACCAGGGTTTAGAGACCCAGTACTTC.

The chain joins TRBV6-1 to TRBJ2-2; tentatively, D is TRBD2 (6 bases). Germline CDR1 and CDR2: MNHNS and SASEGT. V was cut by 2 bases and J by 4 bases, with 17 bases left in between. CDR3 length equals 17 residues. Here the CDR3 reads CASSEYGWGDGTGELFF. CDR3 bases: TGTGCCAGCAGTGAATACGGGTGGGGGGACGGCACCGGGGAGCTGTTTTTT.

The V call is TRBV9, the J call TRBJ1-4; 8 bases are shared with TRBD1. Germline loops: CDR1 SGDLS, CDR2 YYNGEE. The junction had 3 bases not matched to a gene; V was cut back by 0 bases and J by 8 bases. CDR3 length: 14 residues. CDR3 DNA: TGTGCCAGCAGCGTAGGACAGGGGTCGGAAAAACTGTTTTTT. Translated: CASSVGQGSEKLFF.

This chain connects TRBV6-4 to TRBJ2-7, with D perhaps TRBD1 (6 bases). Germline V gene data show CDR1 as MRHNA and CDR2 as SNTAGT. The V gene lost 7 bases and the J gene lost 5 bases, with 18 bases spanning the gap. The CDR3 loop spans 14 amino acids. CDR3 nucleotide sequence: TGTGCCAGCAAATGCCAAGGCACAGGGAACGAGCAGTACTTC. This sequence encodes CASKCQGTGNEQYF.

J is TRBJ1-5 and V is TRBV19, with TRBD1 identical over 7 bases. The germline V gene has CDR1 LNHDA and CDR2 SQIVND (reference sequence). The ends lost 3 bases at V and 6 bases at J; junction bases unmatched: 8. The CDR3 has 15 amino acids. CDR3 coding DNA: TGTGCCAGTAGTATCGGGGCGACAGGGAGTCAGCCCCAGCATTTT. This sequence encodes CASSIGATGSQPQHF. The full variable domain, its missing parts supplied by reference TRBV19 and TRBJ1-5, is DGGITQSPKYLFRKEGQNVTLSCEQNLNHDAMYWYRQDPGQGLRLIYYSQIVNDFQKGDIAEGYSVSREKKESFPLTVTSAQKNPTAFYLCASSIGATGSQPQHFGDGTRLSIL.

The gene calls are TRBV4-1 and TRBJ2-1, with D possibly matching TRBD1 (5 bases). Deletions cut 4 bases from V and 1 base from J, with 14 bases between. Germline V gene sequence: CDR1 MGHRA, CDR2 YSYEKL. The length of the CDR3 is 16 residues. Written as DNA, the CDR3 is TGCGCCAGCAGCCTCCGAACAGGCAAATCCTACAATGAGCAGTTCTTC. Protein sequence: CASSLRTGKSYNEQFF.

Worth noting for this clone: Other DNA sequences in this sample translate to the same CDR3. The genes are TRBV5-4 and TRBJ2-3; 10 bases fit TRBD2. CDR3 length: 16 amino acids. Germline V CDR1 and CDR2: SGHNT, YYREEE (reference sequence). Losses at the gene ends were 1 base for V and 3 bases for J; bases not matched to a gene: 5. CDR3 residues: CASSLRLAGGTDTQYF. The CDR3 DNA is TGTGCCAGCAGCTTGCGATTAGCGGGGGGTACAGATACGCAGTATTTT.

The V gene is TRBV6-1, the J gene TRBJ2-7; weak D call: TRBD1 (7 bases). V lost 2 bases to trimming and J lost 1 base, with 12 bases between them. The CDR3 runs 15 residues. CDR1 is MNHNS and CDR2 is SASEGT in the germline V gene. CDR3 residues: CASSEWGDSSYEQYF. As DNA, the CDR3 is TGTGCCAGCAGTGAATGGGGGGACAGTTCCTACGAGCAGTACTTC.

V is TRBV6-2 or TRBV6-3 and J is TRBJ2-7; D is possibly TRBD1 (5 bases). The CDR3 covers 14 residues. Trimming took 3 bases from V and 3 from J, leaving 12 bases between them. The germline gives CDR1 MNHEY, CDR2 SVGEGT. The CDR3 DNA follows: TGTGCCAGCAGTTATTCTAGGGGAATCTACGAGCAGTACTTC. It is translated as CASSYSRGIYEQYF.

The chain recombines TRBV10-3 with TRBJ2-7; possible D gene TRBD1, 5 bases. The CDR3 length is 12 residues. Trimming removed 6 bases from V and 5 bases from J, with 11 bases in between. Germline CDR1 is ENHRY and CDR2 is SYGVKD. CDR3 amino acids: CAIRGVGDEQYF. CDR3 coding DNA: TGTGCCATCAGAGGGGTAGGGGACGAGCAGTACTTC.

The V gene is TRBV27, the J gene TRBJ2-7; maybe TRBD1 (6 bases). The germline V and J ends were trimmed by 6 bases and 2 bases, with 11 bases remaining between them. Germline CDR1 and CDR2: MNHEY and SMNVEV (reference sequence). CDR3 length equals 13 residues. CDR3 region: CASSLGQTYEQYF. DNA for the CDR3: TGTGCCAGCAGCCTTGGACAGACCTACGAGCAGTACTTC.

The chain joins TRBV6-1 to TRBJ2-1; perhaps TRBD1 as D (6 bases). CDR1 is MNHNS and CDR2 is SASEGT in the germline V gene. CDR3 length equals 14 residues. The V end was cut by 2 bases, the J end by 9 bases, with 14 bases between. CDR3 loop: CASSEFWGLGEQFF. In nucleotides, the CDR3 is TGTGCCAGCAGTGAATTCTGGGGGCTGGGTGAGCAGTTCTTC.

The CDR3 region is CASSQGLGQGSSYEQYF. CDR3 nucleotide sequence: TGTGCCAGCAGCCAAGGCCTGGGACAGGGGTCCTCCTACGAGCAGTACTTC. This rearrangement joins TRBV3-1 (or the pseudogene TRBV3-2) to TRBJ2-7, with 10 nucleotides matching TRBD1. Losses at the gene ends were 1 base for V and 0 bases for J; bases not matched to a gene: 6. CDR1 and CDR2 from the germline V gene are LGHDT and YNNKEL (reference sequence). There are 17 residues in the CDR3.

CDR3 amino acids: CASSQDWALVAFF. CDR3 DNA: TGCGCCAGCAGCCAAGACTGGGCACTGGTAGCTTTCTTT. The genes are TRBV4-1 and TRBJ1-1, with D unclear. Trimming took 0 bases from V and 10 from J, leaving 12 bases between them. Germline V gene sequence: CDR1 MGHRA, CDR2 YSYEKL. The CDR3 is 13 residues long.

This CDR3 reads CASSYLGREAFF. The CDR3 DNA reads TGTGCCAGCAGTTACTTGGGGAGGGAAGCTTTCTTT. The V call is TRBV6-5, the J call TRBJ1-1; D uncertain. The CDR3 loop spans 12 amino acids. V was shortened by 1 base and J by 8 bases, with 8 bases between the two germline ends. Germline V gene data show CDR1 as MNHEY and CDR2 as SVGAGI.

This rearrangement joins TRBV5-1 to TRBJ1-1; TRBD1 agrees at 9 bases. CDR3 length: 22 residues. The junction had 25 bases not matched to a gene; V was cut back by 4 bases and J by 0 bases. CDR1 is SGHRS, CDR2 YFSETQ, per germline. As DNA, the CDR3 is TGCGCCAGCAGCCCCCGGCGGTGGACAGGGGACGCGGAGGCGGTAATGAACACTGAAGCTTTCTTT. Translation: CASSPRRWTGDAEAVMNTEAFF. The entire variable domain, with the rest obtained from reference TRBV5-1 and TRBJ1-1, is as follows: KAGVTQTPRYLIKTRGQQVTLSCSPISGHRSVSWYQQTPGQGLQFLFEYFSETQRNKGNFPGRFSGRQFSNSRSEMNVSTLELGDSALYLCASSPRRWTGDAEAVMNTEAFFGQGTRLTVV.

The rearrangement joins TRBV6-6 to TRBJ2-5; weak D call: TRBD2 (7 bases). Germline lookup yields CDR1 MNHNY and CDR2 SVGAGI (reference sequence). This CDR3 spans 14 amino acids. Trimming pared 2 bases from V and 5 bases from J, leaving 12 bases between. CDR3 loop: CASSYGGGGETQYF. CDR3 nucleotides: TGTGCCAGCAGTTACGGAGGGGGGGGCGAGACCCAGTACTTC.

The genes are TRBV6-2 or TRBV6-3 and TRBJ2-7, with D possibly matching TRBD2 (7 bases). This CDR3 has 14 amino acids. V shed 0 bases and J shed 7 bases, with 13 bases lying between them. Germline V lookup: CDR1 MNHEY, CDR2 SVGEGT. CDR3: CASSYSGGPREQYF. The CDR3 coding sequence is TGTGCCAGCAGTTACTCGGGGGGGCCGCGGGAGCAGTACTTC.